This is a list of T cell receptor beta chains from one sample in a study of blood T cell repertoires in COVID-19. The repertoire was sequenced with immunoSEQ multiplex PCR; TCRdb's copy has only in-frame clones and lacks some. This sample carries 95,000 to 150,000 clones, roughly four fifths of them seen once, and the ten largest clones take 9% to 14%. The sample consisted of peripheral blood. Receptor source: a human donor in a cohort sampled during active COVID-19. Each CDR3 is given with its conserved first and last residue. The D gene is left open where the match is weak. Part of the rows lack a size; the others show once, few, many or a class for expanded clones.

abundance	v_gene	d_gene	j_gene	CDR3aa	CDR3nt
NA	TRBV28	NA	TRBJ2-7	CASRWGNEQYF	TGTGCCAGCAGATGGGGCAACGAGCAGTACTTC
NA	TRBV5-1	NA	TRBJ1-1	CASSLGLGAGTEAFF	TGCGCCAGCAGCTTGGGTCTGGGGGCTGGTACTGAAGCTTTCTTT
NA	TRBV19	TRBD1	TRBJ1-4	CASTLTGDRVSQGLFF	TGTGCCAGTACCCTAACCGGGGACAGGGTTTCCCAGGGGCTGTTTTTT
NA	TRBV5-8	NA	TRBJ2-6	CASSSKGRGPYSGANVLTF	TGTGCCAGCAGCTCGAAGGGCAGGGGTCCTTACTCTGGGGCCAACGTCCTGACTTTC
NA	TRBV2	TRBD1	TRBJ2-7	CASSGTGGSSYEQYF	TGTGCCAGCAGTGGGACAGGGGGGAGTAGCTACGAGCAGTACTTC
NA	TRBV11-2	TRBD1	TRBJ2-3	CASSSQGASTDTQYF	TGTGCCAGCAGCTCCCAGGGGGCTAGCACAGATACGCAGTATTTT
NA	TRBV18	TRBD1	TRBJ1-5	CASSLGTGSSNQPQHF	TGTGCCAGCTCTCTGGGGACAGGGAGTAGCAATCAGCCCCAGCATTTT
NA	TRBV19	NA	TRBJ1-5	CASRDFTGSNQPQHF	TGTGCCAGTAGGGACTTTACAGGGAGCAATCAGCCCCAGCATTTT
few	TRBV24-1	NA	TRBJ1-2	CGSGGYTF	TGTGGTAGCGGTGGCTACACCTTC
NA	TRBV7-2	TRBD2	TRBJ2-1	CASSLQRGGNEQFF	TGTGCCAGCAGCTTACAGCGGGGGGGCAATGAGCAGTTCTTC
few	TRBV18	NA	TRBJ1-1	CASSPVSHSPEAFF	TGTGCCAGCTCACCGGTCTCTCACTCACCTGAAGCTTTCTTT
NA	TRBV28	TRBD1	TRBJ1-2	CASSEGTGGLYGYTF	TGTGCCAGCAGTGAGGGGACAGGGGGCCTCTATGGCTACACCTTC
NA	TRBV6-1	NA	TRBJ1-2	CASSENSRHYGYTF	TGTGCCAGCAGTGAGAACAGCCGCCACTATGGCTACACCTTC
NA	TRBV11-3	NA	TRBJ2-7	CASSLDPGIYEQYF	TGTGCCAGCAGCTTAGATCCGGGGATCTACGAGCAGTACTTC
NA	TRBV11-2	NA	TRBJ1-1	CASSLEAGPIF	TGTGCCAGCAGCTTAGAAGCGGGACCGATCTTT
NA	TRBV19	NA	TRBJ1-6	CASSIEQNQNSPLHF	TGTGCCAGTAGTATAGAACAGAACCAAAATTCACCCCTCCACTTT
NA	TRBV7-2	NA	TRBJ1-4	CASSLAPGITNEKLFF	TGTGCCAGCAGCTTAGCCCCAGGGATCACTAATGAAAAACTGTTTTTT
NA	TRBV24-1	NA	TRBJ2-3	CATSDFNGGDTQYF	TGTGCCACCAGTGATTTTAACGGGGGAGATACGCAGTATTTT
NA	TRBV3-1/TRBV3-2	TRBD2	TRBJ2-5	CASRLTGGPETQYF	TGTGCCAGCAGACTAACGGGGGGGCCCGAGACCCAGTACTTC
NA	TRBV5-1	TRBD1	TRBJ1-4	CASSDPGGNEKLFF	TGCGCCAGCAGCGACCCAGGGGGGAATGAAAAACTGTTTTTT
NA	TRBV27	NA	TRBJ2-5	CARTPFETQYF	TGTGCCAGGACACCTTTTGAGACCCAGTACTTC
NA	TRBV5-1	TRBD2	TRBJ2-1	CASSLELAGGPAANEQFF	TGCGCCAGCAGCTTGGAGCTAGCGGGGGGCCCGGCGGCCAATGAGCAGTTCTTC
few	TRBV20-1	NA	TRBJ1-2	CSATGEGYTF	TGCAGTGCTACAGGGGAAGGCTACACCTTC
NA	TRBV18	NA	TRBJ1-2	CASSPSEGVNYGYTF	TGTGCCAGCTCACCAAGCGAGGGGGTGAACTATGGCTACACCTTC
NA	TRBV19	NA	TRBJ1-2	CASRLQASGYTF	TGTGCCAGTAGGTTACAGGCGAGTGGCTACACCTTC
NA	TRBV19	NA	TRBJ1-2	CASSISGQGKYTF	TGTGCCAGTAGTATATCGGGACAAGGGAAGTACACCTTC
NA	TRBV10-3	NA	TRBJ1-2	CAISQVGGQAGYGYTF	TGTGCCATCAGCCAAGTAGGAGGTCAGGCCGGCTATGGCTACACCTTC
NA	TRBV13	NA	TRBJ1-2	CASSFTGVGGYTF	TGTGCCAGCAGCTTCACGGGGGTCGGTGGCTACACCTTC
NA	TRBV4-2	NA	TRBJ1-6	CASSQDLGDFLHF	TGTGCCAGCAGCCAAGACCTCGGGGATTTCCTCCACTTT
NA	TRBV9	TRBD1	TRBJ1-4	CASSQRTGGDEKLFF	TGTGCCAGCAGCCAACGGACAGGGGGCGATGAAAAACTGTTTTTT
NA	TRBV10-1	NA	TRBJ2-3	CASSEALASTQYF	TGCGCCAGCAGTGAGGCTTTGGCCTCTACGCAGTATTTT
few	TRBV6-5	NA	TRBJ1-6	CASSSGGVANSPLHF	TGTGCCAGCAGTTCCGGGGGGGTTGCGAATTCACCCCTCCACTTT
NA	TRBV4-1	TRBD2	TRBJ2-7	CATSRGGVDEQYF	TGCGCCACCAGCCGGGGGGGAGTCGACGAGCAGTACTTC
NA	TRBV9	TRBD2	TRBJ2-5	CASSETSGYSETQYF	TGTGCCAGCAGCGAGACTAGCGGGTATTCGGAGACCCAGTACTTC
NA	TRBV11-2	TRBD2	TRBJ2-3	CASSLDWTSGGTDTQYF	TGTGCCAGCAGCTTAGATTGGACTAGCGGGGGCACAGATACGCAGTATTTT
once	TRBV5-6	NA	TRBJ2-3	CASSVWTGRGIITDTQYF	TGTGCCAGCAGCGTATGGACAGGGAGGGGAATAATCACAGATACGCAGTATTTT
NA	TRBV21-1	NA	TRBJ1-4	CASSARDRVEKLFF	TGTGCCAGCAGCGCCCGGGACAGGGTTGAAAAACTGTTTTTT
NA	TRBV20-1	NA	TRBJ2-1	CSAPAYNEQFF	TGCAGTGCTCCCGCCTACAATGAGCAGTTCTTC
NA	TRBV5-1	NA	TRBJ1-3	CASSLQGDGNTIYF	TGCGCCAGCAGCTTACAGGGCGACGGAAACACCATATATTTT
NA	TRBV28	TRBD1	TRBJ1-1	CASSSGTGATEAFF	TGTGCCAGCAGCTCAGGGACAGGAGCCACTGAAGCTTTCTTT
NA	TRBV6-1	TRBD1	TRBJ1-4	CASSRQGINEKLFF	TGTGCCAGCAGCCGACAGGGGATTAATGAAAAACTGTTTTTT
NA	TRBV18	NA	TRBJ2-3	CASSHYVGGADTQYF	TGTGCCAGCTCGCACTACGTCGGGGGAGCAGATACGCAGTATTTT
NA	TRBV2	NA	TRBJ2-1	CASSGEAETEQFF	TGTGCCAGCAGTGGAGAGGCCGAGACTGAGCAGTTCTTC
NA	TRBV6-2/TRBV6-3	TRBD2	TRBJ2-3	CASSQRGTSARRDTQYF	TGTGCCAGCAGCCAGAGAGGGACTAGCGCCCGGCGGGATACGCAGTATTTT
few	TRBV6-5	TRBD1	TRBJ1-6	CASSYSGQSLNSPLHF	TGTGCCAGCAGTTACTCGGGACAGTCCCTAAATTCACCCCTCCACTTT
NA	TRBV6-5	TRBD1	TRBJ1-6	CASSRGQGSNSPLHF	TGTGCCAGCAGCCGGGGACAGGGTAGTAATTCACCCCTCCACTTT
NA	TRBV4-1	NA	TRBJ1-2	CASSQEGWRGYTF	TGCGCCAGCAGCCAAGAAGGCTGGAGAGGCTACACCTTC
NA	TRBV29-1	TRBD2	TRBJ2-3	CSVGTSGGVRDTQYF	TGCAGCGTTGGAACTAGCGGGGGGGTGCGGGATACGCAGTATTTT
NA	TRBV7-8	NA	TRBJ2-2	CASNPEGTTGELFF	TGTGCCAGCAATCCGGAGGGGACCACCGGGGAGCTGTTTTTT
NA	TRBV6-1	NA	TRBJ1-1	CASSEALGGVNTEAFF	TGTGCCAGCAGTGAAGCGTTGGGCGGGGTGAACACTGAAGCTTTCTTT